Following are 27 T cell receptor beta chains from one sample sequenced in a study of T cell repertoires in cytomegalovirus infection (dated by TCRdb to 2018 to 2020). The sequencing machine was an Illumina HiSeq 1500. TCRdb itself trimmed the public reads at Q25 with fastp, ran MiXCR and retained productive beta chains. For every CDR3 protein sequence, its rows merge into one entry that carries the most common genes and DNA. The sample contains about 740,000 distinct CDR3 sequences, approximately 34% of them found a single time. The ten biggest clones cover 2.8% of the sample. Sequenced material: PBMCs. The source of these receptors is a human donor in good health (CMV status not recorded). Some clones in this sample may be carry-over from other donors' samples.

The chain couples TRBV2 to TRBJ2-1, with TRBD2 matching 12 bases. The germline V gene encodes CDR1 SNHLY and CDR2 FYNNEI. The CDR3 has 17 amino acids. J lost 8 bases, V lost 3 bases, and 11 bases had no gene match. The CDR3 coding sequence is TGTGCCAGCAGTGAGCTAGCGGGAGGGCCCCTTGGAGATGAGCAGTTCTTC. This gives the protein CASSELAGGPLGDEQFF.

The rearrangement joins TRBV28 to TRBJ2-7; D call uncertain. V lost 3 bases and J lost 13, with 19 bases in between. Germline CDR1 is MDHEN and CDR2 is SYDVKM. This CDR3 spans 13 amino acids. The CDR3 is CASSLRHRYDQYF. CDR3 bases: TGTGCCAGCAGTTTGAGACATCGATACGATCAATACTTC.

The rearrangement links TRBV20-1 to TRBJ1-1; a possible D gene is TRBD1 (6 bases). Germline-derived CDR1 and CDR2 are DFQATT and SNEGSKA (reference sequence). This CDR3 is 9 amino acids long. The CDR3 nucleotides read TGCAGCCCCGACAGGGAAGCTTTCTTT. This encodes CSPDREAFF.

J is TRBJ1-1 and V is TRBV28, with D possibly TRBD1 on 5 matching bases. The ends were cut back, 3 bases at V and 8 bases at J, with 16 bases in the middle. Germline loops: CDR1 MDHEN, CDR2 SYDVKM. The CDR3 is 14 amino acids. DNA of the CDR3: TGTGCCAGCAGTTTCATCGGGGGGGGTACGGAAGCTTTCTTT. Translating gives CASSFIGGGTEAFF. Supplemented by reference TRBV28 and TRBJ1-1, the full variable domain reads DVKVTQSSRYLVKRTGEKVFLECVQDMDHENMFWYRQDPGLGLRLIYFSYDVKMKEKGDIPEGYSVSREKKERFSLILESASTNQTSMYLCASSFIGGGTEAFFGQGTRLTVV.

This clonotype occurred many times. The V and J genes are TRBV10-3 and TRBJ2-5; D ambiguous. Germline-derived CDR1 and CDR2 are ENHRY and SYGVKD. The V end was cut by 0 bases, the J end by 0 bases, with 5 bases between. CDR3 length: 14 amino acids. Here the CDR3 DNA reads TGTGCCATCAGTGAGTCCTGGAACCAAGAGACCCAGTACTTC. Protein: CAISESWNQETQYF.

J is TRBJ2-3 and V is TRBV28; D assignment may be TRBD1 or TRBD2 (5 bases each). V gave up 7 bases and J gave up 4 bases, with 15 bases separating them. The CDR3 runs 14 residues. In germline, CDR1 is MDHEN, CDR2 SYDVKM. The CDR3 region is CASISPGAADTQYF. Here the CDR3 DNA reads TGTGCCAGCATTTCCCCCGGGGCGGCAGATACGCAGTATTTT. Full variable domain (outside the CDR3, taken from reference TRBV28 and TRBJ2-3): DVKVTQSSRYLVKRTGEKVFLECVQDMDHENMFWYRQDPGLGLRLIYFSYDVKMKEKGDIPEGYSVSREKKERFSLILESASTNQTSMYLCASISPGAADTQYFGPGTRLTVL.

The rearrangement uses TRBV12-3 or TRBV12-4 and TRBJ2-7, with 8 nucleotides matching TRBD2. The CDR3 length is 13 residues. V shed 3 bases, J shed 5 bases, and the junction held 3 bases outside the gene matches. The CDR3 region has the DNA TGTGCCAGCAGTTTCGGGGGGGACAACGAGCAGTACTTC. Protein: CASSFGGDNEQYF.

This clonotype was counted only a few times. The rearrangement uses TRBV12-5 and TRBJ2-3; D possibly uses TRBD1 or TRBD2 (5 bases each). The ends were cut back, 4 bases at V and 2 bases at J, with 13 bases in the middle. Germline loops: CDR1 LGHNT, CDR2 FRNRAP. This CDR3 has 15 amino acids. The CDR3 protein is CASGYGTSDTDTQYF. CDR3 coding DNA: TGTGCTAGTGGTTACGGGACCTCTGACACAGATACGCAGTATTTT.

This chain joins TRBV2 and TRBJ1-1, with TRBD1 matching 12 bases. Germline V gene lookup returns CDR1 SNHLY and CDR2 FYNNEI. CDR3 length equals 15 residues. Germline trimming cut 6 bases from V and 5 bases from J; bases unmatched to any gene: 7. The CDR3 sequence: CASRAGTGGKTEAFF. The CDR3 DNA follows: TGTGCCAGCAGGGCGGGGACAGGGGGCAAGACTGAAGCTTTCTTT.

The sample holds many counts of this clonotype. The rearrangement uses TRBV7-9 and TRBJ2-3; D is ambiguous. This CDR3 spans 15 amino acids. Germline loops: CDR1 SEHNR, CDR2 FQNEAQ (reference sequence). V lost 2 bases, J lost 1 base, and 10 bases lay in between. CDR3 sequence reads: CASSLKTARTDTQYF. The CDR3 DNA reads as TGTGCCAGCAGCTTAAAGACGGCCCGCACAGATACGCAGTATTTT.

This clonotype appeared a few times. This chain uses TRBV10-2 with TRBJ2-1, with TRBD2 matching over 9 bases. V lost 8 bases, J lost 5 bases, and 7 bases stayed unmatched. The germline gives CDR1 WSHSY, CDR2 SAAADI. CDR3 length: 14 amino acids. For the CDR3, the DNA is TGCGCCAGCGAGAGCGGGGGGATCCACAATGAGCAGTTCTTC. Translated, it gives CASESGGIHNEQFF.

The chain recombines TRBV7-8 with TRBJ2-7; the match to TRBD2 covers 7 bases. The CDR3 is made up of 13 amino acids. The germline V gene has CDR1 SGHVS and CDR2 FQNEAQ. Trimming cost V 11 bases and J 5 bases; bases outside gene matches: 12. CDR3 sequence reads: CASVGGSSDEQYF. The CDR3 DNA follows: TGTGCCTCGGTAGGCGGGAGTAGCGACGAGCAGTACTTC.

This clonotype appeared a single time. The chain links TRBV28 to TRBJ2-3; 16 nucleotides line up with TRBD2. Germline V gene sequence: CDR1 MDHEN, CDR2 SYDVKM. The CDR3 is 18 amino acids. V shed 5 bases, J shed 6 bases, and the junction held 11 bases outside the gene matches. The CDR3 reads CASSLIPGLAGGPDTQYF. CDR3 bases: TGTGCCAGCAGTCTCATCCCGGGACTAGCGGGAGGGCCCGATACGCAGTATTTT.

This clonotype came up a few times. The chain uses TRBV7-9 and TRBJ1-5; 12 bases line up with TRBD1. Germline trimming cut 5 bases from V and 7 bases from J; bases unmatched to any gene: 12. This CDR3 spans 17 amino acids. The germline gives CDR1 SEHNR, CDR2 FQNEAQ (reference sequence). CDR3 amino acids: CASSLGTGGLIGQPQHF. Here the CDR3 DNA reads TGTGCCAGCAGCCTCGGGACAGGGGGCTTAATCGGGCAGCCCCAGCATTTT.

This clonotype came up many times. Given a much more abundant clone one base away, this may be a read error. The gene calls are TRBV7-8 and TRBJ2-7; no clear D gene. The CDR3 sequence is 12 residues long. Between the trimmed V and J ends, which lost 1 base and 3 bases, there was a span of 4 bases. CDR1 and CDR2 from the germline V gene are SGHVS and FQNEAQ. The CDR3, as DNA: TGTGCCAGCAGCTTAGAGGACTACGAGCAGTACTTC. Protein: CASSLEDYEQYF.

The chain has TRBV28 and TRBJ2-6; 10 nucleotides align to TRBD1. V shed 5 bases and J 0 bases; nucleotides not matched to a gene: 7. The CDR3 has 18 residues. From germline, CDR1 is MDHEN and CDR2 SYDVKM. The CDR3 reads CASSAGTGARSGANVLTF. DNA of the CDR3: TGTGCCAGCAGTGCTGGGACAGGGGCCCGCTCTGGGGCCAACGTCCTGACTTTC.

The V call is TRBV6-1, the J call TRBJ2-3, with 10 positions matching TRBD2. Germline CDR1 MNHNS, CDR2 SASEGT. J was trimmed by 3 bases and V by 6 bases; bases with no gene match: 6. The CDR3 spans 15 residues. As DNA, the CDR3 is TGTGCCAGCAGATCTAGCGGGAGTAGGACAGATACGCAGTATTTT. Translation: CASRSSGSRTDTQYF.

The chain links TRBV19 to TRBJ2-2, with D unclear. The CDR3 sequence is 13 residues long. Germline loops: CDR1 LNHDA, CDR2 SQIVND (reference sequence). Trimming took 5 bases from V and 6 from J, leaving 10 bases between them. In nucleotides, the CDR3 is TGTGCCAGTAGTGGAGTGCCGGCCGGGGAGCTGTTTTTT. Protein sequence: CASSGVPAGELFF.

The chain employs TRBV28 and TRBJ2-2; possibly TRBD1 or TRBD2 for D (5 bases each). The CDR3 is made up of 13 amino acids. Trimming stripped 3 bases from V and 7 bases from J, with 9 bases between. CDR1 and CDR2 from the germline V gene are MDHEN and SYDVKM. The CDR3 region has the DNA TGTGCCAGCAGTTTGGGGACGGACGGGGAGCTGTTTTTT. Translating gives CASSLGTDGELFF.

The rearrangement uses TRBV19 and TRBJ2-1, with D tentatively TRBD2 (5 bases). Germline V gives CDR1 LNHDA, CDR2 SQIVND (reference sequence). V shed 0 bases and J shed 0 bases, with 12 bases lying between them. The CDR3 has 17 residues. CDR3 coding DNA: TGTGCCAGTAGTATAGATTCCGGACTGAGCTCCTACAATGAGCAGTTCTTC. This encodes CASSIDSGLSSYNEQFF.

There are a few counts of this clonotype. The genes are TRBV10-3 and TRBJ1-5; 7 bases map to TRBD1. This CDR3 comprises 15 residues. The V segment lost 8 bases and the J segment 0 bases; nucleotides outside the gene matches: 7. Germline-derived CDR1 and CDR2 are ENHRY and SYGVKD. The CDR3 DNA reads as TGTGCCATCGGCCTAACAGGGGATAGCAATCAGCCCCAGCATTTT. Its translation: CAIGLTGDSNQPQHF.

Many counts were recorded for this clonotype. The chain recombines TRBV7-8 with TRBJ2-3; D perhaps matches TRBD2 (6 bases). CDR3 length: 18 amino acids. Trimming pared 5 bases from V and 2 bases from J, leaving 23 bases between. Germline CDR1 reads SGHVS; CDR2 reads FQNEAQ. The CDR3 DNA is TGTGCCAGCAGCCCTAGGGCCCCAGCGGCGGGGCTCACAGATACGCAGTATTTT. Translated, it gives CASSPRAPAAGLTDTQYF.

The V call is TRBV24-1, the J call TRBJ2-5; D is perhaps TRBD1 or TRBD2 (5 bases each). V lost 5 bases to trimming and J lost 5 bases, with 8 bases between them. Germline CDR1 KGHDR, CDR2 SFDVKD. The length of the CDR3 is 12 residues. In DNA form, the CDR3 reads TGTGCCACCAGTGCTCGGGGCGAGACCCAGTACTTC. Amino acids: CATSARGETQYF.

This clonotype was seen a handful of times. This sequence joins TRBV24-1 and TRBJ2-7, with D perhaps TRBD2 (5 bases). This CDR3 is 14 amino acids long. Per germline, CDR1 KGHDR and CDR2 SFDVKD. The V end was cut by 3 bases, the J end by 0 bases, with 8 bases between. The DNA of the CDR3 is TGTGCCACCAGTGATGTCGGGGTCTCCTACGAGCAGTACTTC. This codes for CATSDVGVSYEQYF.

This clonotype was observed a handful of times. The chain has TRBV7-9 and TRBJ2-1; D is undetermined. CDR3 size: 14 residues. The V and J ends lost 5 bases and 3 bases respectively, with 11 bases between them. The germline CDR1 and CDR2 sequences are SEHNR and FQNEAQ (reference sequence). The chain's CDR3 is CASSQRPGYNEQFF. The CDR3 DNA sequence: TGTGCCAGCAGCCAAAGGCCAGGCTACAATGAGCAGTTCTTC.

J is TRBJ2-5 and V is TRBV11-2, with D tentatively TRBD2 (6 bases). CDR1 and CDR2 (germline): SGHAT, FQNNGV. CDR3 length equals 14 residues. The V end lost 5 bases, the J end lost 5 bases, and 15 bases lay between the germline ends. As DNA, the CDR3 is TGTGCCAGCAGCCCAGAGCGGGCCCGGGAGACCCAGTACTTC. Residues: CASSPERARETQYF.

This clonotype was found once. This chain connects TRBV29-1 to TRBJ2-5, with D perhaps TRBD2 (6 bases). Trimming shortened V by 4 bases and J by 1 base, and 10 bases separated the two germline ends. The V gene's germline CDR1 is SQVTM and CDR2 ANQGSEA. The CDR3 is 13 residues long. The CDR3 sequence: CSVAGRIQETQYF. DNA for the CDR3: TGCAGCGTTGCGGGGAGGATCCAAGAGACCCAGTACTTC.